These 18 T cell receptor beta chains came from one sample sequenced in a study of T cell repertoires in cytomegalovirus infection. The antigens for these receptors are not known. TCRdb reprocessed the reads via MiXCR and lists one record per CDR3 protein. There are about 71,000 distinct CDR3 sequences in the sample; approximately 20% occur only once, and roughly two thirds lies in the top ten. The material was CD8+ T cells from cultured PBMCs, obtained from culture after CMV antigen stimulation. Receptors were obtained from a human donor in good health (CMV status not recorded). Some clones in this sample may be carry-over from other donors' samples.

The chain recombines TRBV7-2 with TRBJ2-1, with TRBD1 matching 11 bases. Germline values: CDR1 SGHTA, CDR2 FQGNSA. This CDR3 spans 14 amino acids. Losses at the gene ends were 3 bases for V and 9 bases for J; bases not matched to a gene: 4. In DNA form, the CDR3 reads TGTGCCAGCAGCTTTCCGGGACAGGGGGTTGAGCAGTTCTTC. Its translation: CASSFPGQGVEQFF.

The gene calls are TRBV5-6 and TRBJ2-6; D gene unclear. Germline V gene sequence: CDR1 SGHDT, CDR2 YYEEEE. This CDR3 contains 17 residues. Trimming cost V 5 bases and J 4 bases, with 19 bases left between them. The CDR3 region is CASSFESGPSGANVLTF. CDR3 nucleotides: TGTGCCAGCAGTTTTGAATCAGGCCCGTCCGGGGCCAACGTCCTGACTTTC. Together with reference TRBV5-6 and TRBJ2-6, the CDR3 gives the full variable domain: DAGVTQSPTHLIKTRGQQVTLRCSPKSGHDTVSWYQQALGQGPQFIFQYYEEEERQRGNFPDRFSGHQFPNYSSELNVNALLLGDSALYLCASSFESGPSGANVLTFGAGSRLTVL.

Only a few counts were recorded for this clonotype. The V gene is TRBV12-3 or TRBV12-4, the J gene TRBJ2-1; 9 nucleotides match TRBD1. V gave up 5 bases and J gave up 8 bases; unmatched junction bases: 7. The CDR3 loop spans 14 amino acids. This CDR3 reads CASSPGTGRDEQFF. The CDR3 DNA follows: TGTGCCAGCAGTCCGGGGACAGGGAGAGATGAGCAGTTCTTC.

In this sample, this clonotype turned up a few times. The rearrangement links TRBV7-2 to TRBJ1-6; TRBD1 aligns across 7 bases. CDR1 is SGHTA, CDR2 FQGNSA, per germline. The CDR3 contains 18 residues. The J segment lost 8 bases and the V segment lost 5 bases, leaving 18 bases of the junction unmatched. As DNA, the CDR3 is TGTGCCAGCAGCCCCCTCCAGGGGGTCGGGGATTACGATTCACCCCTCCACTTT. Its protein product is CASSPLQGVGDYDSPLHF. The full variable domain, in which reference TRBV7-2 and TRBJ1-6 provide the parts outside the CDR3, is GAGVSQSPSNKVTEKGKDVELRCDPISGHTALYWYRQSLGQGLEFLIYFQGNSAPDKSGLPSDRFSAERTGGSVSTLTIQRTQQEDSAVYLCASSPLQGVGDYDSPLHFGNGTRLTVT.

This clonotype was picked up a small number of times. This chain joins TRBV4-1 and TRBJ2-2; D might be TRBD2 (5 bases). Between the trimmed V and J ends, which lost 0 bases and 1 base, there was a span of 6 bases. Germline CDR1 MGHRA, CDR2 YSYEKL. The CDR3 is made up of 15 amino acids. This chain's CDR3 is CASSQDSGNTGELFF. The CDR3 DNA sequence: TGCGCCAGCAGCCAAGACAGCGGGAACACCGGGGAGCTGTTTTTT.

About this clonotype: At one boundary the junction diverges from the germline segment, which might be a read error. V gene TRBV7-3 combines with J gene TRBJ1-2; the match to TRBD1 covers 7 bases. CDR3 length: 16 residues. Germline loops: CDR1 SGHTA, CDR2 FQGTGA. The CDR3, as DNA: TGTGCCAGCAGCCTAACGGGACAAGCCAGGGGGGATGGCTACACCTTC. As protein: CASSLTGQARGDGYTF.

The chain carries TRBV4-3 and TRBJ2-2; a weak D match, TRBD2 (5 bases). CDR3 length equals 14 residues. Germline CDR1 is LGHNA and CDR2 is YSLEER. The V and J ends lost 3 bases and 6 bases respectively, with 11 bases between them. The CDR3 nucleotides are TGCGCCAGCAGCCATCGAGTGGAGGCCGGGGAGCTGTTTTTT. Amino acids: CASSHRVEAGELFF.

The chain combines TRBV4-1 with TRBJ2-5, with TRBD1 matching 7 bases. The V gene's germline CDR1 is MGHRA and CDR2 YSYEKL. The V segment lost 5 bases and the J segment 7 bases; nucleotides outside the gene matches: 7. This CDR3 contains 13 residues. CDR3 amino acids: CASSKGAEGTQYF. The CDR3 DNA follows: TGCGCCAGCAGCAAGGGGGCCGAGGGGACCCAGTACTTC.

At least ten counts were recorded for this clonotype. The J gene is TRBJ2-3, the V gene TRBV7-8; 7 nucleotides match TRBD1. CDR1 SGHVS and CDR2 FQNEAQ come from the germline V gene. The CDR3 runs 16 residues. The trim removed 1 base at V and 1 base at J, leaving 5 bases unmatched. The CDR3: CASSLVFGQGTDTQYF. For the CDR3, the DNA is TGTGCCAGCAGCTTAGTTTTCGGACAGGGCACAGATACGCAGTATTTT.

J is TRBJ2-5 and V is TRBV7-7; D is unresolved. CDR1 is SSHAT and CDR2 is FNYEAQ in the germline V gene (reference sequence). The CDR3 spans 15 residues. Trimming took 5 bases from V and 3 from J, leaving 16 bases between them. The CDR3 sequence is CASSRSVSPKETQYF. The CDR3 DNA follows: TGTGCCAGCAGCCGCTCCGTTTCCCCTAAAGAGACCCAGTACTTC.

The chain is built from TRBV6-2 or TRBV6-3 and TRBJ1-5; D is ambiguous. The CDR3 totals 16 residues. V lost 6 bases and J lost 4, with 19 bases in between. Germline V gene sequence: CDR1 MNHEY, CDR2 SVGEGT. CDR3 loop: CASSSQFLDKNQPQHF. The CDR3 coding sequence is TGTGCCAGCAGCTCTCAGTTCCTAGATAAGAATCAGCCCCAGCATTTT.

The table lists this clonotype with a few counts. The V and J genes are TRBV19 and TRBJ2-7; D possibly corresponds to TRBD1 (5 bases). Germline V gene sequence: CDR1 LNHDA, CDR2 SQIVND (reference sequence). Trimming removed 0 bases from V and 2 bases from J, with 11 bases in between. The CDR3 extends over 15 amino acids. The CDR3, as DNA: TGTGCCAGTAGTATAGAAGAGACGGACACCTACGAGCAGTACTTC. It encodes CASSIEETDTYEQYF. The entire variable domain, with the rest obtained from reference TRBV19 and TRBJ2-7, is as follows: DGGITQSPKYLFRKEGQNVTLSCEQNLNHDAMYWYRQDPGQGLRLIYYSQIVNDFQKGDIAEGYSVSREKKESFPLTVTSAQKNPTAFYLCASSIEETDTYEQYFGPGTRLTVT.

The CDR3 bases are TGCAGTGCTAGATACGGGACAGGGCAGGGTAAGCCCCAGCATTTT. Its translation is CSARYGTGQGKPQHF. The V and J genes are TRBV20-1 and TRBJ1-5, with 9 bases lining up with TRBD1. Germline V lookup: CDR1 DFQATT, CDR2 SNEGSKA (reference sequence). Trimming removed 2 bases from V and 8 bases from J; junction bases left unmatched: 10. There are 15 residues in the CDR3.

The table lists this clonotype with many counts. CDR3 in amino acids: CSVEGRGRAVLDTQYF. In nucleotides, the CDR3 is TGCAGCGTTGAGGGCAGGGGGCGCGCGGTTTTGGATACGCAGTATTTT. J is TRBJ2-3 and V is TRBV29-1, with TRBD1 matching 8 bases. This CDR3 has 16 residues. J lost 6 bases, V lost 3 bases, and 14 bases had no gene match. In germline, CDR1 is SQVTM, CDR2 ANQGSEA.

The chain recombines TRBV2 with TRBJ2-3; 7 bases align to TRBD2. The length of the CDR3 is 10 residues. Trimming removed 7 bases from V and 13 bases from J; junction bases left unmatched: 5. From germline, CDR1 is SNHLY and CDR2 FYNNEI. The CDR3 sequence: CASTSGTKYF. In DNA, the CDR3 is TGTGCCAGCACATCTGGGACTAAGTATTTT.

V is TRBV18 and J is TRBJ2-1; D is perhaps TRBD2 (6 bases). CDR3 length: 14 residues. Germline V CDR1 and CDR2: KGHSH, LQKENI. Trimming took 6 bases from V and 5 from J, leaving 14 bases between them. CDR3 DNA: TGTGCCAGCTCCCCTGCGGGACCCGACAATGAGCAGTTCTTC. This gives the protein CASSPAGPDNEQFF.

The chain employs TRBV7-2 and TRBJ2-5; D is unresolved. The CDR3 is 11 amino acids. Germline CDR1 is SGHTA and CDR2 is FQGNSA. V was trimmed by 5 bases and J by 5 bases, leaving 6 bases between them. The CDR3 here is CASSPWETQYF. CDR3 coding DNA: TGTGCCAGCAGCCCATGGGAGACCCAGTACTTC.

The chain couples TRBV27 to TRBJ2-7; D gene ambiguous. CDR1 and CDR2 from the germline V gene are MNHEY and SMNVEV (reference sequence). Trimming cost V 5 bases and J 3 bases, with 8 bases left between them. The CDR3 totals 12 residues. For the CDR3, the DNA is TGTGCCAGCAGTCCCCGCCGCTACGAGCAGTACTTC. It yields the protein CASSPRRYEQYF.